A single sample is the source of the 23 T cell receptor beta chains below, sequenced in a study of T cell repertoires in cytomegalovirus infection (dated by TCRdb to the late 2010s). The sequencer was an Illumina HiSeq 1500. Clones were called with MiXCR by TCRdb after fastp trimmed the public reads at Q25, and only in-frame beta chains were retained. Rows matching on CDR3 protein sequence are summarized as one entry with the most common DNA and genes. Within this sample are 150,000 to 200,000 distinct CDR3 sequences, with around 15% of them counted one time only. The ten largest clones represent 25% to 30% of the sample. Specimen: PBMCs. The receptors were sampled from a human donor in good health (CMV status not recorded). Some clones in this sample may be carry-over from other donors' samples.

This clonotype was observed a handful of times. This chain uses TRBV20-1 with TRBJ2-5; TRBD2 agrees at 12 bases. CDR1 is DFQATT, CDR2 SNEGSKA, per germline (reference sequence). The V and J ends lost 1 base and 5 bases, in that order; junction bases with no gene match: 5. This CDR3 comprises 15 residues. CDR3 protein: CSARGLAGVYETQYF. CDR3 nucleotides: TGCAGTGCTAGAGGACTAGCGGGAGTATACGAGACCCAGTACTTC.

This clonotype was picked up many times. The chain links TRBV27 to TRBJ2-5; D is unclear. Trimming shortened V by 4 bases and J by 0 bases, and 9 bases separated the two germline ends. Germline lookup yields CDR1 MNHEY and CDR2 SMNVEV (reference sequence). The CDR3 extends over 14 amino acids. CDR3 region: CASSYKRHQETQYF. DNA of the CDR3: TGTGCCAGCAGTTACAAGCGACACCAAGAGACCCAGTACTTC.

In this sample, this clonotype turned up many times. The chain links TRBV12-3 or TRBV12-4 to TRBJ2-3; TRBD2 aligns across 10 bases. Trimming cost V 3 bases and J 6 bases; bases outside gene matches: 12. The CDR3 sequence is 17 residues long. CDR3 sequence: CASSFPGLAQAGDTQYF. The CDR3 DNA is TGTGCCAGCAGTTTCCCGGGACTAGCGCAGGCGGGGGATACGCAGTATTTT.

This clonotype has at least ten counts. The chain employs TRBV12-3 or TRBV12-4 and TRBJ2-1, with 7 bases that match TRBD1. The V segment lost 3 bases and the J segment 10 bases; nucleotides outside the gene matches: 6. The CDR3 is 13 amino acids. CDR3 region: CASSFPDREEQFF. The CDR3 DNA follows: TGTGCCAGCAGTTTCCCCGACAGGGAAGAGCAGTTCTTC.

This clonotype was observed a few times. The CDR3 DNA sequence: TGTGCCAGCAGGGAGGGGACTAGCGGGAGACCCTCGAACACCGGGGAGCTGTTTTTT. It translates to CASREGTSGRPSNTGELFF. V usage is TRBV9 and J usage is TRBJ2-2, with 14 bases lining up with TRBD2. Germline V gene lookup returns CDR1 SGDLS and CDR2 YYNGEE. Germline trimming cut 5 bases from V and 0 bases from J; bases unmatched to any gene: 9. The CDR3 has 19 amino acids.

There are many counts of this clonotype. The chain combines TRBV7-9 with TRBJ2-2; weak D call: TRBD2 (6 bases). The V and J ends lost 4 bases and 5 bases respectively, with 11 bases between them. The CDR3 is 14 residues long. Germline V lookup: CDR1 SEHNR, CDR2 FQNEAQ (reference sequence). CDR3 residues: CASSSREVTGELFF. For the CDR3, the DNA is TGTGCCAGCAGCTCGAGGGAGGTTACCGGGGAGCTGTTTTTT.

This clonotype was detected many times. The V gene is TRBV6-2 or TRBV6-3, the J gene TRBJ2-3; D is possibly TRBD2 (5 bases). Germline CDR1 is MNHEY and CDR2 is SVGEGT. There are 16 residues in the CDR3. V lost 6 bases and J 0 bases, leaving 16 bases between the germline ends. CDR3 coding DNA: TGTGCCAGCAGCCCTCGAAGGAGGAATAGCACAGATACGCAGTATTTT. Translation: CASSPRRRNSTDTQYF.

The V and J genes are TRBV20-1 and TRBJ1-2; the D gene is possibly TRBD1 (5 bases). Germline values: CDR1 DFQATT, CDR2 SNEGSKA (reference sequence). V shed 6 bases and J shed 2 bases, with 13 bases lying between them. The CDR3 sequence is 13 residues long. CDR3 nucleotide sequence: TGCAGTGCCCAAGGACATGAGAACTATGGCTACACCTTC. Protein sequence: CSAQGHENYGYTF.

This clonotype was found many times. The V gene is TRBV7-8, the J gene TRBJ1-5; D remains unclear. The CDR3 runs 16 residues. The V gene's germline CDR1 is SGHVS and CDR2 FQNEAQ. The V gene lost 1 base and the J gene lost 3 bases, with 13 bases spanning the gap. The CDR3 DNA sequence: TGTGCCAGCAGCTTAGAAGGCCGGGCAATCAATCAGCCCCAGCATTTT. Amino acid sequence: CASSLEGRAINQPQHF.

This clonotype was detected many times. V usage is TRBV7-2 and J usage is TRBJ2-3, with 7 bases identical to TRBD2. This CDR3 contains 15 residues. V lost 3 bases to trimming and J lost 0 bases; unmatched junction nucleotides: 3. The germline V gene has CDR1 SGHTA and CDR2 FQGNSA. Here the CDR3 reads CASSFFSGSTDTQYF. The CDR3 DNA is TGTGCCAGCAGCTTTTTTAGCGGGAGCACAGATACGCAGTATTTT.

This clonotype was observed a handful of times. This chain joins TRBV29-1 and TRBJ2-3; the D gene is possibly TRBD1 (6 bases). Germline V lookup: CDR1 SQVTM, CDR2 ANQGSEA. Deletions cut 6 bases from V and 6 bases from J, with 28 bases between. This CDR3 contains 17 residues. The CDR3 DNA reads TGCAGCGTCGTAACGCTACGAGCAGGGACAACCGGGGATACGCAGTATTTT. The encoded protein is CSVVTLRAGTTGDTQYF.

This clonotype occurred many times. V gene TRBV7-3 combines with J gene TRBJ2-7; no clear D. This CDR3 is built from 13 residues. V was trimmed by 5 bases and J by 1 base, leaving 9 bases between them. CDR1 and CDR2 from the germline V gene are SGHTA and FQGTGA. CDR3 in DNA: TGTGCCAGCAGCCGCGTGCCTTCCTACGAGCAGTACTTC. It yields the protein CASSRVPSYEQYF.

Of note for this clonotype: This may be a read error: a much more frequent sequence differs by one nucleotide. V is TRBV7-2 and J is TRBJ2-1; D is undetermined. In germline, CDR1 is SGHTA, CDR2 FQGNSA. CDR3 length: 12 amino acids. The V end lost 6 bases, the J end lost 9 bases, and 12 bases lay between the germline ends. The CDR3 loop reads CASSPVTVEQFF. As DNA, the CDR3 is TGTGCCAGCAGTCCTGTAACGGTTGAGCAGTTCTTC.

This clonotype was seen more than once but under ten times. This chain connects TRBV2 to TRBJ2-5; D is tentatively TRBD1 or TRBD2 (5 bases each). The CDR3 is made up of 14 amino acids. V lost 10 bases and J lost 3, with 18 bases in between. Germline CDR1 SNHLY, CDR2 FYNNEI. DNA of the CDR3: TGTGCCACCCGGGGCCGAGAGAGGGAAGAGACCCAGTACTTC. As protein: CATRGREREETQYF.

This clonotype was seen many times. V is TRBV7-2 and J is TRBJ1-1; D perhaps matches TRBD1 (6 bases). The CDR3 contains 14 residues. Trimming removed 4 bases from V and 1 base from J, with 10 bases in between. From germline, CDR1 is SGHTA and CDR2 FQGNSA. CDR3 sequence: CASSSQGGNTEAFF. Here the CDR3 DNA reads TGTGCCAGCAGCTCGCAAGGGGGGAACACTGAAGCTTTCTTT.

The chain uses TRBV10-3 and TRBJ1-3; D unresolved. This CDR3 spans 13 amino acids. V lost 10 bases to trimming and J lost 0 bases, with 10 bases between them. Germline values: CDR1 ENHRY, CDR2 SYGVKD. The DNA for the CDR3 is TGTGCCACCCGGTTCCTCTCTGGAAACACCATATATTTT. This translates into CATRFLSGNTIYF.

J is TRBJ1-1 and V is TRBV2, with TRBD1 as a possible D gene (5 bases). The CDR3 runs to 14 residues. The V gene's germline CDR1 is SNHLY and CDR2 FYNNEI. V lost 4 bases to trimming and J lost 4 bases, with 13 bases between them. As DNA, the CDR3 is TGTGCCAGCAGTGCACGGGTCGGGGGCACTGAAGCTTTCTTT. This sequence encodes CASSARVGGTEAFF.

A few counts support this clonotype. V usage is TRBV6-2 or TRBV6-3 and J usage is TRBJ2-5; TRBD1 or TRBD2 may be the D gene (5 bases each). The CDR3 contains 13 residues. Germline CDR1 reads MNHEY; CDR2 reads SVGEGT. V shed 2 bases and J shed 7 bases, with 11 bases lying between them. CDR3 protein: CASSYARERTQYF. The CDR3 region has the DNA TGTGCCAGCAGTTACGCCAGGGAGCGGACCCAGTACTTC.

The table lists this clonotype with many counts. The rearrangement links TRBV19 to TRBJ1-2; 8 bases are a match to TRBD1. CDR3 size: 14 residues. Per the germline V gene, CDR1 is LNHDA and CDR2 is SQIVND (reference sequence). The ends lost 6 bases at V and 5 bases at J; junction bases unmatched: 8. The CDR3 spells CASRGAGGEYGYTF. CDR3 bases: TGTGCCAGTAGGGGAGCAGGGGGCGAATATGGCTACACCTTC.

The DNA of the CDR3 is TGCAGTGCTAGAGGAGGTAATTCACCCCTCCACTTT. The encoded protein is CSARGGNSPLHF. The chain carries TRBV20-1 and TRBJ1-6; the D is unclear. The CDR3 is 12 amino acids. Germline V lookup: CDR1 DFQATT, CDR2 SNEGSKA (reference sequence). V was shortened by 1 base and J by 6 bases, with 4 bases between the two germline ends.

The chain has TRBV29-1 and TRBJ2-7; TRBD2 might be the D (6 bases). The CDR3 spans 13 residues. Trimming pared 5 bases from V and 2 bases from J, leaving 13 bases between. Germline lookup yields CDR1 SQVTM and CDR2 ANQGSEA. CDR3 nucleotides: TGCAGCGTTCGGACGGGGGAGACCTACGAGCAGTACTTC. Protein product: CSVRTGETYEQYF.

CDR3 bases: TGTGCCAGCAGTGAAGATCAGTTTGGGGCAGGGAAGCAGTACTTC. This codes for CASSEDQFGAGKQYF. This rearrangement joins TRBV25-1 to TRBJ2-7; perhaps TRBD1 as D (5 bases). This CDR3 has 15 amino acids. V was clipped by 2 bases and J by 8 bases, with 19 bases between them. Per the germline V gene, CDR1 is MGHDK and CDR2 is SYGVNS.

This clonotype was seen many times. CDR3 sequence reads: CASSPLGGVYGYTF. The CDR3 DNA reads as TGTGCCAGCAGCCCCCTGGGGGGCGTCTATGGCTACACCTTC. The chain links TRBV6-1 to TRBJ1-2; a weak D match, TRBD1 (6 bases). Trimming stripped 6 bases from V and 4 bases from J, with 15 bases between. Germline V CDR1 and CDR2: MNHNS, SASEGT. The CDR3 length is 14 residues.